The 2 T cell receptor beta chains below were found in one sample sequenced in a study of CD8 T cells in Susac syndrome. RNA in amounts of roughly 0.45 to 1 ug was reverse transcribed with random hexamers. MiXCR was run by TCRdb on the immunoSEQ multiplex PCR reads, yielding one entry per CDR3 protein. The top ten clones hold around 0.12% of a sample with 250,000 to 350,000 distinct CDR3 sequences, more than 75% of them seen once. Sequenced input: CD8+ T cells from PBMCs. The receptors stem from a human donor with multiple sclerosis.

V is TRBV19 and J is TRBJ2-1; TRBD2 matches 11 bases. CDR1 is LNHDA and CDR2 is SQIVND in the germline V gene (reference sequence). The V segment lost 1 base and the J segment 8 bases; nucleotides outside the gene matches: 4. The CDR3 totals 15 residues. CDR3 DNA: TGTGCCAGTAGTATAGGTAGCGGGAGGGCCGATGAGCAGTTCTTC. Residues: CASSIGSGRADEQFF.

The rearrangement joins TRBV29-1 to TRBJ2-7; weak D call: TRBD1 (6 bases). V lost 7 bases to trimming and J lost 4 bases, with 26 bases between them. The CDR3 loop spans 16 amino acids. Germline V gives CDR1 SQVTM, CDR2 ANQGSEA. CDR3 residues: CSAKARKDSRRYEQYF. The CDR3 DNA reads TGCAGCGCCAAAGCCAGAAAGGACAGTCGCCGGTACGAGCAGTACTTC.